The 20 T cell receptor beta chains listed next were all sequenced from one sample in a study of blood T cells in healthy people across ages. It was with a sample-barcoded 5' primer and a J-beta primer mix that a second PCR of roughly 7 to 12 cycles was run. TCRdb redid the calling of the 5' RACE reads with MiXCR, one entry per CDR3 protein. The repertoire holds some 1.4 million distinct CDR3 sequences, with approximately 40% as singletons. Sequencing was carried out using blood. These TCRs come from a woman between 18 and 29 years old in good health.

V usage is TRBV27 and J usage is TRBJ1-5, with D maybe TRBD1 (5 bases). Germline CDR1 MNHEY, CDR2 SMNVEV (reference sequence). The CDR3 totals 15 residues. Trimming took 3 bases from V and 2 from J, leaving 11 bases between them. The CDR3 loop reads CASSFSGGGNQPQHF. The DNA for the CDR3 is TGTGCCAGCAGTTTCTCCGGGGGAGGCAATCAGCCCCAGCATTTT.

The gene calls are TRBV5-6 and TRBJ2-5; 10 nucleotides align to TRBD2. The end of the DNA is better explained by TRBJ2-7, so the J call may be wrong. The CDR3 covers 15 residues. In germline, CDR1 is SGHDT, CDR2 YYEEEE. CDR3 sequence: CASSLTGTSDYEQYF. DNA for the CDR3: TGTGCCAGCAGCCTCACCGGGACTAGCGACTACGAGCAGTACTTC.

This chain connects TRBV6-1 to TRBJ2-5; TRBD2 matches 10 bases. The end of the DNA fits TRBJ2-7 better, so the J call may be wrong. The CDR3 length is 14 residues. CDR1 and CDR2 (germline): MNHNS, SASEGT. CDR3 DNA sequence: TGTGCCAGCAGGGGTAGCGGGAGGTTCCTCGAGCAGTACTTC. This translates into CASRGSGRFLEQYF.

V usage is TRBV6-2 or TRBV6-3 and J usage is TRBJ2-3; the D call may be TRBD1 or TRBD2 (5 bases each). The CDR3 has 14 residues. V was shortened by 7 bases and J by 0 bases, with 11 bases between the two germline ends. From germline, CDR1 is MNHEY and CDR2 SVGEGT. CDR3 loop: CASTGLASTDTQYF. CDR3 sequence (DNA): TGTGCCAGCACAGGGCTAGCTAGCACAGATACGCAGTATTTT.

The CDR3 loop is CASSPPLGRKTNYGYTF. The CDR3, as DNA: TGTGCCAGCTCACCACCCCTGGGGAGGAAGACTAACTATGGCTACACCTTC. This rearrangement joins TRBV18 to TRBJ1-2; D not resolved. The ends were cut back, 0 bases at V and 0 bases at J, with 14 bases in the middle. CDR1 and CDR2 (germline): KGHSH, LQKENI. There are 17 residues in the CDR3.

A few counts support this clonotype. This chain links TRBV20-1 with TRBJ2-1, with D perhaps TRBD1 (7 bases). Between the trimmed V and J ends, which lost 6 bases and 8 bases, there was a span of 17 bases. Per the germline V gene, CDR1 is DFQATT and CDR2 is SNEGSKA (reference sequence). CDR3 size: 13 residues. In DNA form, the CDR3 reads TGCAGTGCGGATAGTGCAGGGGGGTATGAGCAGTTCTTC. This encodes CSADSAGGYEQFF.

This rearrangement joins TRBV10-3 to TRBJ2-5; TRBD1 matches 9 bases. There are 13 residues in the CDR3. J was trimmed by 11 bases and V by 5 bases; bases with no gene match: 9. CDR1 is ENHRY and CDR2 is SYGVKD in the germline V gene. The CDR3 region has the DNA TGTGCCATCAGTAACGGACAGGGGAACGGGCAGTACTTC. As protein: CAISNGQGNGQYF.

V and J are TRBV7-2 and TRBJ1-5; possibly TRBD1 for D (5 bases). V shed 1 base and J shed 6 bases, with 16 bases lying between them. The CDR3 is made up of 16 amino acids. Germline CDR1 reads SGHTA; CDR2 reads FQGNSA. The CDR3 region has the DNA TGTGCCAGCAGCTTAGTTCCAGGGAGCTTCCGTCAGCCCCAGCATTTT. Its translation: CASSLVPGSFRQPQHF.

Worth noting for this clonotype: Germline and junction disagree at one end, which may indicate a read error. This rearrangement joins TRBV12-3 or TRBV12-4 to TRBJ1-4; TRBD1 aligns across 10 bases. CDR3 length: 18 amino acids. The CDR3 reads CASTPDRGEQQAKEKLFF. The CDR3 region has the DNA TGTGCCAGCACCCCGGACAGGGGGGAACAGCAGGCTAAGGAAAAACTGTTTTTT.

The rearrangement uses TRBV4-1 and TRBJ1-5; D ambiguous. The CDR3 length is 18 residues. V was trimmed by 5 bases and J by 0 bases, leaving 20 bases between them. Germline assignment: CDR1 MGHRA and CDR2 YSYEKL. The CDR3 here is CASSSRAGDVYSNQPQHF. The CDR3 DNA is TGCGCCAGCAGCTCACGGGCGGGAGACGTTTATAGCAATCAGCCCCAGCATTTT.

V gene TRBV6-6 combines with J gene TRBJ1-5, with D possibly TRBD1 on 5 matching bases. V was trimmed by 0 bases and J by 7 bases, leaving 10 bases between them. Germline loops: CDR1 MNHNY, CDR2 SVGAGI (reference sequence). The CDR3 covers 14 residues. This chain's CDR3 is CASSYSGEGQPQHF. CDR3 DNA: TGTGCCAGCAGTTACTCGGGGGAGGGACAGCCCCAGCATTTT.

This chain links TRBV29-1 with TRBJ2-7, with 10 nucleotides matching TRBD1. After removal of 3 bases from V and 1 base from J, the junction contained 9 bases not matched to a gene. CDR3 size: 16 residues. The germline V gene has CDR1 SQVTM and CDR2 ANQGSEA. In DNA, the CDR3 is TGCAGCGTTGAGGACTTCCGGGGACAGGGGTCCTACGAGCAGTACTTC. It codes for CSVEDFRGQGSYEQYF.

The V gene is TRBV10-3, the J gene TRBJ1-2, with D perhaps TRBD1 (5 bases). The V gene's germline CDR1 is ENHRY and CDR2 SYGVKD. The CDR3 is made up of 12 amino acids. The V end lost 3 bases, the J end lost 13 bases, and 15 bases lay between the germline ends. Written as DNA, the CDR3 is TGTGCCATCAGTGATCCTCTTTGGGGGTTCACCTTC. As protein: CAISDPLWGFTF.

This clonotype appeared a few times. The V and J genes are TRBV4-1 and TRBJ2-1; 10 bases fit TRBD2. There are 15 residues in the CDR3. V gave up 4 bases and J gave up 7 bases; unmatched junction bases: 7. The V gene's germline CDR1 is MGHRA and CDR2 YSYEKL. CDR3 DNA sequence: TGCGCCAGCAGCCCCAGCGGGGGGGCAGGGAATGAGCAGTTCTTC. Translation gives CASSPSGGAGNEQFF.

The sample holds a few counts of this clonotype. The chain links TRBV6-1 to TRBJ2-1; D may match TRBD1 or TRBD2 (5 bases each). The CDR3 has 14 amino acids. The V end was cut by 8 bases, the J end by 3 bases, with 14 bases between. The germline CDR1 and CDR2 sequences are MNHNS and SASEGT. DNA for the CDR3: TGTGCCAGCCAGACAGCGGCCCGCTACAATGAGCAGTTCTTC. It codes for CASQTAARYNEQFF.

This clonotype has only a few counts. The chain is built from TRBV7-2 and TRBJ2-1; TRBD2 aligns across 10 bases. The assigned J gene may be wrong: the sequence end matches TRBJ2-7 better. The germline gives CDR1 SGHTA, CDR2 FQGNSA. The CDR3 runs 16 residues. The chain's CDR3 is CASSKKEGLARDEQYF. For the CDR3, the DNA is TGTGCCAGCAGCAAGAAAGAGGGACTAGCGCGAGACGAGCAGTACTTC.

J is TRBJ2-5 and V is TRBV7-6; 14 bases are a match to TRBD2. The germline V gene encodes CDR1 SGHVS and CDR2 FNYEAQ. The length of the CDR3 is 16 residues. Unmatched junction bases numbered 2, after V lost 4 bases and J lost 1 base. CDR3 sequence (DNA): TGTGCCAGCAGCTCAGGACTAGCGGGAGGCCAAGAGACCCAGTACTTC. Its translation: CASSSGLAGGQETQYF.

The J gene is TRBJ2-3, the V gene TRBV12-3 or TRBV12-4; 8 nucleotides match TRBD2. The CDR3 length is 16 residues. Trimming removed 4 bases from V and 3 bases from J; junction bases left unmatched: 9. CDR3 region: CASSYLAGSTTDTQYF. The CDR3 coding sequence is TGTGCCAGCAGTTACTTAGCGGGGAGTACAACAGATACGCAGTATTTT.

This clonotype was counted once. The rearrangement links TRBV5-1 to TRBJ2-1; weak D call: TRBD1 (6 bases). CDR1 and CDR2 from the germline V gene are SGHRS and YFSETQ. The CDR3 sequence is 13 residues long. V gave up 5 bases and J gave up 5 bases, with 11 bases separating them. The CDR3 bases are TGCGCCAGCAGGCCAGGGGAGAACAATGAGCAGTTCTTC. This codes for CASRPGENNEQFF.

The chain recombines TRBV6-1 with TRBJ2-3; TRBD2 aligns across 7 bases. CDR1 is MNHNS and CDR2 is SASEGT in the germline V gene. The CDR3 is 17 residues long. Trimming cost V 6 bases and J 5 bases; bases outside gene matches: 17. The CDR3: CASSPQASGLRGDTQYF. The CDR3 DNA reads as TGTGCCAGCAGCCCGCAGGCTAGCGGCCTCCGGGGAGATACGCAGTATTTT.